Only a few counts were recorded for the clone carrying this T cell receptor (beta chain). The antigen is not known. This sample was taken from a study of cytomegalovirus exposure and HLA in healthy donors. Overall study findings and caveats: Earlier results showed most TCR beta V segments being productive about 87% or about 30% of the time.

The primer mix had 60 Vbeta and 13 Jbeta primers. Sequenced by immunoSEQ multiplex PCR; TCRdb stores in-frame clones only, minus some. In the table there are approximately 150,000 clones, almost 85% of which are singletons. After removal of 8 bases from V and 4 bases from J, the junction contained 7 bases not matched to a gene. The CDR3 loop spans 13 amino acids. The V gene's germline CDR1 is MGHDK and CDR2 SYGVNS. The receptor's source is a young man in good health and CMV-seropositive. The sample taken for sequencing was PBMCs. The chain employs TRBV25-1 and TRBJ1-2; 7 bases agree with TRBD1. The CDR3 protein is CASRDSDFYGYTF. The CDR3 bases are TGTGCCAGCCGGGACAGTGATTTCTATGGCTACACCTTC.